The 13 T cell receptor beta chains reported below all come from one sample, sequenced in a study of vaccination and CD4 T cells after COVID-19. Oncomine TCR Beta short-read sequencing was applied to DNA from cultured CD4+ T cells. A single record per CDR3 protein comes from TCRdb applying MiXCR to the PCR reads. The sample consists of 15,000 to 20,000 distinct CDR3 sequences, 50% to 65% of them appearing once. These TCRs' antigens remain unknown. Treatment in this sample: roughly 10-day PBMC culture with coronavirus spike peptide pools or control peptides (ViraFEST assay). What was sequenced was CD4+ T cells from blood, cultured in vitro. These receptors were collected from a human donor who had recovered from COVID-19.

This clonotype was detected a few times. This rearrangement joins TRBV20-1 to TRBJ2-3; D not certain. Germline CDR1 and CDR2: DFQATT and SNEGSKA (reference sequence). This CDR3 comprises 12 residues. V lost 6 bases to trimming and J lost 2 bases, with 9 bases between them. The DNA of the CDR3 is TGCAGTGCCCTCGGAAACACAGATACGCAGTATTTT. This translates into CSALGNTDTQYF.

V and J are TRBV19 and TRBJ1-5; unclear D gene. This CDR3 spans 14 amino acids. CDR1 LNHDA and CDR2 SQIVND come from the germline V gene (reference sequence). V was clipped by 7 bases and J by 1 base, with 11 bases between them. The CDR3 region is CASIGWGSNQPQHF. The CDR3 region has the DNA TGTGCCAGTATCGGGTGGGGAAGCAATCAGCCCCAGCATTTT.

The V call is TRBV19, the J call TRBJ1-2; D gene uncertain. Trimming took 6 bases from V and 3 from J, leaving 11 bases between them. This CDR3 contains 13 residues. The V gene's germline CDR1 is LNHDA and CDR2 SQIVND (reference sequence). As DNA, the CDR3 is TGTGCCAGTAGATCCGGGCTCCACTATGGCTACACCTTC. It translates to CASRSGLHYGYTF.

This chain uses TRBV7-9 with TRBJ2-6, with unresolved D. The ends were cut back, 4 bases at V and 0 bases at J, with 19 bases in the middle. CDR3 length: 19 amino acids. CDR1 is SEHNR, CDR2 FQNEAQ, per germline (reference sequence). This CDR3 is CASSSVWDVLFSGANVLTF. In nucleotides, the CDR3 is TGTGCCAGCAGCTCTGTTTGGGATGTCCTATTCTCTGGGGCCAACGTCCTGACTTTC.

The chain couples TRBV11-2 to TRBJ2-5; D is ambiguous. The germline V and J ends were trimmed by 1 base and 0 bases, with 3 bases remaining between them. Germline CDR1 is SGHAT and CDR2 is FQNNGV. The CDR3 runs 13 residues. CDR3 nucleotides: TGTGCCAGCAGCTTAGTTGACCAAGAGACCCAGTACTTC. Protein product: CASSLVDQETQYF.

The V gene is TRBV11-1, the J gene TRBJ2-3; D is uncertain. Looked up from germline, CDR1 is SGHAT and CDR2 is FQDESV (reference sequence). V was shortened by 3 bases and J by 2 bases, with 6 bases between the two germline ends. CDR3 size: 13 residues. The CDR3 here is CASSFLNTDTQYF. CDR3 nucleotides: TGTGCCAGCAGCTTTCTAAACACAGATACGCAGTATTTT.

In its sample, this clonotype was seen a few times. This chain uses TRBV20-1 with TRBJ2-7; unclear D gene. V dropped 3 bases and J dropped 1 base, with 22 bases sitting between them. Germline lookup yields CDR1 DFQATT and CDR2 SNEGSKA (reference sequence). The CDR3 length is 17 residues. The CDR3 here is CSASFFGRGRRSYEQYF. CDR3 bases: TGCAGTGCTAGTTTTTTCGGTCGAGGCAGGCGGTCCTACGAGCAGTACTTC.

This clonotype was seen a handful of times. The J gene is TRBJ1-6, the V gene TRBV2; no reliable D call. Germline V gene lookup returns CDR1 SNHLY and CDR2 FYNNEI. The CDR3 sequence is 14 residues long. The V and J ends lost 2 bases and 5 bases respectively, with 7 bases between them. For the CDR3, the DNA is TGTGCCAGCAGTGAATCCAGGAATAATTCACCCCTCCACTTT. Encoded protein: CASSESRNNSPLHF.

The gene calls are TRBV15 and TRBJ2-5; TRBD2 is a possible D gene (7 bases). Trimming shortened V by 5 bases and J by 6 bases, and 19 bases separated the two germline ends. CDR3 size: 15 residues. In germline, CDR1 is LNHNV, CDR2 YYDKDF (reference sequence). The chain's CDR3 is CATSWGTGGGKTQYF. CDR3 coding DNA: TGTGCCACCAGCTGGGGGACGGGGGGCGGAAAGACCCAGTACTTC.

This clonotype was detected a few times. The J gene is TRBJ1-2, the V gene TRBV27, with D possibly TRBD1 on 5 matching bases. The ends were cut back, 0 bases at V and 7 bases at J, with 12 bases in the middle. The germline gives CDR1 MNHEY, CDR2 SMNVEV (reference sequence). The CDR3 is 14 amino acids. The CDR3 coding sequence is TGTGCCAGCAGTTTATCCTCTTGGGGGGGTGGCTACACCTTC. Its translation: CASSLSSWGGGYTF.

Written as DNA, the CDR3 is TGTGCCACCATGAAGACAGGGGAGTCGGGCTACACCTTC. Protein product: CATMKTGESGYTF. The V and J genes are TRBV24-1 and TRBJ1-2; TRBD1 agrees at 8 bases. From germline, CDR1 is KGHDR and CDR2 SFDVKD. The CDR3 loop spans 13 amino acids. V dropped 8 bases and J dropped 8; count of bases not matched to a gene: 9.

On this clonotype: One end of the junction fails to match germline, which may point to a read error. The V call is TRBV7-9, the J call TRBJ1-1; D ambiguous. Germline loops: CDR1 SEHNR, CDR2 FQNEAQ (reference sequence). The CDR3 covers 15 residues. As DNA, the CDR3 is TGTGTCAGCAGCTTCAGTGTAGGGATGAACACTGAAGCTTTCTTT. Translation: CVSSFSVGMNTEAFF.

This clonotype occurred a few times. CDR3 coding DNA: TGTGCCACCAGTGACTCAGGGGGCGGGGGGACCCAGTACTTC. Encoded protein: CATSDSGGGGTQYF. The chain joins TRBV24-1 to TRBJ2-5; possible D gene TRBD1, 8 bases. Deletions cut 4 bases from V and 7 bases from J, with 15 bases between. Germline-derived CDR1 and CDR2 are KGHDR and SFDVKD. This CDR3 has 14 residues.